What follows are 4 T cell receptor beta chains derived from one specimen sequenced in a study of blood T cell repertoires in COVID-19. Some clones are missing from TCRdb's copy, which holds only in-frame ones; the method was immunoSEQ multiplex PCR. This sample has around 700,000 clones, with over 80% found just once. The material sequenced was peripheral blood. These receptors all stem from a woman younger than 30 with acute or convalescent COVID-19.

The table lists this clone with a count of one. This chain connects TRBV5-1 to TRBJ1-2; 7 bases align to TRBD1. Unmatched junction bases numbered 5, after V lost 4 bases and J lost 2 bases. The CDR3 spans 14 residues. CDR1 is SGHRS and CDR2 is YFSETQ in the germline V gene. The CDR3 DNA sequence: TGCGCCAGCAGCCACAAGACAGGGAACTATGGCTACACCTTC. Translating it yields CASSHKTGNYGYTF. The whole variable domain, filled in from reference TRBV5-1 and TRBJ1-2, reads KAGVTQTPRYLIKTRGQQVTLSCSPISGHRSVSWYQQTPGQGLQFLFEYFSETQRNKGNFPGRFSGRQFSNSRSEMNVSTLELGDSALYLCASSHKTGNYGYTFGSGTRLTVV.

V gene TRBV29-1 combines with J gene TRBJ1-2, with D uncertain. V lost 0 bases and J lost 4, with 12 bases in between. This CDR3 spans 14 amino acids. CDR1 and CDR2 (germline): SQVTM, ANQGSEA. CDR3 nucleotides: TGCAGCGTTGAAGACATCAGTTATCTCTATGGCTACACCTTC. Translating it yields CSVEDISYLYGYTF.

The chain recombines TRBV2 with TRBJ2-7; TRBD2 aligns across 14 bases. CDR3 length: 15 amino acids. The V gene end was trimmed by 7 bases and the J gene end by 5 bases; junction bases not matched to a gene: 7. CDR1 is SNHLY and CDR2 is FYNNEI in the germline V gene. Here the CDR3 reads CASTRLAGGPHEQYF. Written as DNA, the CDR3 is TGTGCCAGCACCCGACTAGCGGGGGGGCCCCACGAGCAGTACTTC.

V is TRBV4-1 and J is TRBJ2-5; 11 bases match TRBD1. Germline V lookup: CDR1 MGHRA, CDR2 YSYEKL. CDR3 length equals 19 residues. With 1 base clipped from V and 5 bases from J, the junction kept 15 bases outside the gene matches. The CDR3 region is CASSQAPPRTGGQMETQYF. CDR3 in DNA: TGCGCCAGCAGCCAAGCCCCACCCCGGACAGGGGGCCAGATGGAGACCCAGTACTTC.